Following are 3 T cell receptor beta chains from one sample sequenced in a study of cytomegalovirus exposure and HLA in healthy donors (dated by TCRdb to 2017 to 2019). Library preparation employed the immunoSEQ multiplex PCR assay. For the multiplex PCR, a mixture combining 60 forward primers for TCR Vbeta segments and 13 reverse primers for TCR Jbeta segments was used. TCRdb's version of the immuneACCESS table is confined to in-frame rearrangements and falls short of the full clone set. An unresolved V gene accounts for under half of the shortfall where checked; the remainder is of unknown origin. This sample gives about 120,000 clones in total; about 80% of them show up just once. The ten biggest clones cover about 5% of the sample. The sequenced material came from PBMCs. The receptors here all came from a man between 50 and 59 years old in good health and CMV-seropositive.

This rearrangement joins TRBV2 to TRBJ2-1; 8 bases line up with TRBD2. This CDR3 region has 14 residues. In germline, CDR1 is SNHLY, CDR2 FYNNEI. The ends lost 4 bases at V and 8 bases at J; junction bases unmatched: 7. The CDR3 loop is CASSVAGPWDEQFF. The CDR3 DNA reads TGTGCCAGCAGTGTAGCGGGGCCCTGGGATGAGCAGTTCTTC. Full variable domain (rest looked up from reference TRBV2 and TRBJ2-1): EPEVTQTPSHQVTQMGQEVILRCVPISNHLYFYWYRQILGQKVEFLVSFYNNEISEKSEIFDDQFSVERPDGSNFTLKIRSTKLEDSAMYFCASSVAGPWDEQFFGPGTRLTVL.

The chain is built from TRBV5-1 and TRBJ2-7; 7 bases agree with TRBD2. This CDR3 comprises 12 residues. Germline V gene sequence: CDR1 SGHRS, CDR2 YFSETQ. J gave up 3 bases and V 4 bases, and 1 base lay outside the gene matches. The CDR3 reads CASSRTSYEQYF. The CDR3 nucleotides are TGCGCCAGCAGCCGGACTAGCTACGAGCAGTACTTC.

The chain has TRBV5-1 and TRBJ1-5, with 11 nucleotides matching TRBD1. The CDR3 is 15 residues long. V gave up 0 bases and J gave up 6 bases; unmatched junction bases: 2. The germline gives CDR1 SGHRS, CDR2 YFSETQ. The CDR3 nucleotides are TGCGCCAGCAGCTTGGAGGGACAGGGGGTTCAGCCCCAGCATTTT. It is translated as CASSLEGQGVQPQHF.